These T cell receptor beta chains were read from a single sample in a study of post-analysis software for immune sequencing data. Using its own MiXCR run on the PCR reads, TCRdb lists one record per CDR3 protein. The sample yields fewer than 900,000 distinct CDR3 sequences, roughly 50% seen once. Sequenced material: blood. The receptors stem from a girl under 18 with multiple sclerosis. Both conserved end residues are part of each CDR3. A D gene is named only where the DNA matches it firmly. Some rows have no size entry. The others give once, few or many, or a class for an expanded clone.

-,TRBV7-6,-,TRBJ2-7,CASSSRGGAVEQYF,TGTGCCAGCAGCTCCCGTGGGGGGGCTGTCGAGCAGTACTTC
-,TRBV10-3,-,TRBJ2-6,CAISERDSGANVLTF,TGTGCCATCAGTGAAAGGGACTCTGGGGCCAACGTCCTGACTTTC
TRBD1,TRBV28,-,TRBJ2-5,CASSLGQGLQETQYF,TGTGCCAGCAGTTTGGGACAGGGGCTCCAAGAGACCCAGTACTTC
TRBD2,TRBV6-5,-,TRBJ2-1,CASSYFLLGREPLYNEQFF,TGTGCCAGCAGTTACTTTTTATTAGGGCGGGAGCCTCTCTACAATGAGCAGTTCTTC
TRBD1,TRBV25-1,-,TRBJ1-2,CASSEQGVGYTF,TGTGCCAGCAGTGAACAGGGGGTTGGCTACACCTTC
-,TRBV7-9,-,TRBJ1-1,CASSLVGMAEAFF,TGTGCCAGCAGCTTAGTAGGGATGGCTGAAGCTTTCTTT
TRBD1,TRBV20-1,few,TRBJ2-1,CSARVVRDRGFNEQFF,TGCAGTGCTAGAGTTGTTCGGGACAGGGGTTTTAATGAGCAGTTCTTC
-,TRBV12-3/TRBV12-4,-,TRBJ2-5,CASSFESRLETQYF,TGTGCCAGCAGTTTTGAGTCGCGGTTAGAGACCCAGTACTTC
-,TRBV27,few,TRBJ2-5,CASSFNPMETQYF,TGTGCCAGCAGTTTCAACCCCATGGAGACCCAGTACTTC
-,TRBV6-1,-,TRBJ2-7,CASSEEGQVTSYEQYF,TGTGCCAGCAGTGAAGAGGGGCAGGTAACCTCCTACGAGCAGTACTTC
-,TRBV6-5,-,TRBJ2-4,CASSPPGAKNIQYF,TGTGCCAGCAGTCCCCCAGGGGCCAAAAACATTCAGTACTTC
-,TRBV20-1,-,TRBJ2-1,CSARAGAPYNEQFF,TGCAGTGCTAGGGCGGGTGCTCCCTACAATGAGCAGTTCTTC
-,TRBV6-5,few,TRBJ1-1,CASADGGTEAFF,TGTGCCAGCGCCGATGGCGGGACTGAAGCTTTCTTT
TRBD1,TRBV5-1,many,TRBJ2-1,CASSLAQGVNEQFF,TGCGCCAGCAGCTTGGCACAGGGGGTCAATGAGCAGTTCTTC
TRBD2,TRBV6-1,-,TRBJ2-1,CASSDAGAYEQFF,TGTGCCAGCAGTGACGCGGGAGCCTATGAGCAGTTCTTC